This T cell receptor beta chain appears in the sequencing data of a study of T-cell memory formation after mild COVID-19. Trimming removed 1 base from V and 4 bases from J, with 13 bases in between. Germline assignment: CDR1 MGHRA and CDR2 YSYEKL. The CDR3 runs 15 residues. TCRdb reprocessed the 5' RACE reads via MiXCR and lists one record per CDR3 protein. The data show around 390,000 distinct CDR3 sequences, around a sixth seen once. This clonotype was recorded a few times. The chain links TRBV4-1 to TRBJ1-2; D unclear. The receptor was derived from a young man who had mild COVID-19 (a few samples of this study predate the infection). Cell type and time point are not known. Input material: PBMCs or a T cell subset sorted from them (not recorded which). The CDR3 nucleotides are TGCGCCAGCAGCCAAGGGGAGTTACGGGGCTATGGCTACACCTTC. The encoded protein is CASSQGELRGYGYTF.